This entry lists 21 T cell receptor beta chains sequenced from one sample in a study of CD8+CD57+ T cells in acquired aplastic anemia. Using genomic DNA as the template, TCR beta VDJ and CDR3 profiling was carried out. TCRdb reprocessed the reads with MiXCR, giving one entry per CDR3 protein. This sample has approximately 160,000 distinct CDR3 sequences, with around 45% found just once. The sample taken for sequencing was sorted CD4+, CD8+, or CD8+CD57+ T cells (not recorded which) from PBMCs. These receptors were taken from a human donor in good health.

A few counts support this clonotype. The rearrangement links TRBV7-2 to TRBJ2-7; D unclear. The better agreement between TRBJ2-1 and the DNA end casts doubt on the J call. There are 13 residues in the CDR3. CDR1 SGHTA and CDR2 FQGNSA come from the germline V gene. CDR3 residues: CASSLGTYNEQFF. The CDR3 DNA is TGTGCCAGCAGCTTAGGTACCTACAATGAGCAGTTCTTC.

The chain employs TRBV10-3 and TRBJ2-2, with D perhaps matching TRBD1 (5 bases). Germline values: CDR1 ENHRY, CDR2 SYGVKD. V gave up 10 bases and J gave up 0 bases, with 12 bases separating them. There are 14 residues in the CDR3. The DNA of the CDR3 is TGTGCCACCCAGGGCTGTGCGAACACCGGGGAGCTGTTTTTT. Translating gives CATQGCANTGELFF.

With regard to this clonotype: A single base separates this from a much larger clone, so it may be a read error. The chain is built from TRBV13 and TRBJ2-5, with TRBD1 matching over 12 bases. The CDR3 covers 15 residues. Germline-derived CDR1 and CDR2 are PRHDT and FYEKMQ (reference sequence). V shed 6 bases and J 7 bases; nucleotides not matched to a gene: 9. CDR3 bases: TGTGCCAGCAGTACCGGGACAGGGGGCGTTGGGACCCAGTACTTC. Translating gives CASSTGTGGVGTQYF.

V and J are TRBV20-1 and TRBJ2-7; TRBD2 might be the D (6 bases). Deletions cut 3 bases from V and 4 bases from J, with 7 bases between. The germline V gene has CDR1 DFQATT and CDR2 SNEGSKA (reference sequence). The CDR3 totals 11 residues. The CDR3 region has the DNA TGCAGTGCTAGTGGGAGGTACGAGCAGTACTTC. Its protein product is CSASGRYEQYF.

Details on this clonotype: At one boundary the junction diverges from the germline segment, which might be a read error. The chain combines TRBV20-1 with TRBJ2-5; 7 bases match TRBD2. This CDR3 has 13 residues. Germline-derived CDR1 and CDR2 are DFQATT and SNEGSKA (reference sequence). The CDR3 DNA reads as TGCAGTGTCGCCGCCCAACGAAGCCGGGGGGTGGTCTTC. Amino acids: CSVAAQRSRGVVF.

V and J are TRBV20-1 and TRBJ2-3; D is possibly TRBD1 (8 bases). Germline assignment: CDR1 DFQATT and CDR2 SNEGSKA (reference sequence). Deletions cut 1 base from V and 5 bases from J, with 16 bases between. The length of the CDR3 is 15 residues. The CDR3 protein is CSARGRQGRGDTQYF. Written as DNA, the CDR3 is TGCAGTGCTAGAGGGCGACAGGGGAGGGGAGATACGCAGTATTTT.

The chain uses TRBV6-2 or TRBV6-3 and TRBJ1-2; D is ambiguous. Germline values: CDR1 MNHEY, CDR2 SVGEGT. V was trimmed by 6 bases and J by 1 base, leaving 12 bases between them. The CDR3 loop spans 14 amino acids. The CDR3 DNA reads TGTGCCAGCAGCGACGATAGGGATAACTATGGCTACACCTTC. Translating gives CASSDDRDNYGYTF.

This clonotype was counted many times. CDR3 protein: CASGLPDWEDSPLHF. The CDR3 DNA follows: TGTGCTAGTGGTTTGCCCGACTGGGAGGATTCACCCCTCCACTTT. The V gene is TRBV12-5, the J gene TRBJ1-6; D call uncertain. Trimming stripped 2 bases from V and 8 bases from J, with 13 bases between. Per the germline V gene, CDR1 is LGHNT and CDR2 is FRNRAP. The CDR3 has 15 amino acids.

This chain joins TRBV2 and TRBJ1-5; D is ambiguous. Germline CDR1 SNHLY, CDR2 FYNNEI. The V and J ends lost 2 bases and 0 bases respectively, with 20 bases between them. The CDR3 spans 19 residues. Here the CDR3 DNA reads TGTGCCAGCAGTGAATTAGACACCCAGGAAAGATATAGCAATCAGCCCCAGCATTTT. This gives the protein CASSELDTQERYSNQPQHF.

The chain uses TRBV10-3 and TRBJ1-2; 8 positions agree with TRBD1. CDR1 is ENHRY, CDR2 SYGVKD, per germline. There are 15 residues in the CDR3. V lost 0 bases, J lost 4 bases, and 4 bases stayed unmatched. The CDR3 DNA reads as TGTGCCATCAGTGAGTCCCGACAGGGGATCTATGGCTACACCTTC. Translating gives CAISESRQGIYGYTF.

V usage is TRBV11-1 and J usage is TRBJ2-1, with 9 bases that match TRBD2. CDR3 length equals 15 residues. The trim removed 5 bases at V and 7 bases at J, leaving 9 bases unmatched. In germline, CDR1 is SGHAT, CDR2 FQDESV (reference sequence). This CDR3 reads CASSLTSGETNEQFF. The CDR3 bases are TGTGCCAGCAGCCTGACTAGCGGCGAGACGAATGAGCAGTTCTTC. The full variable domain, completed using reference TRBV11-1 and TRBJ2-1, is EAEVAQSPRYKITEKSQAVAFWCDPISGHATLYWYRQILGQGPELLVQFQDESVVDDSQLPKDRFSAERLKGVDSTLKIQPAELGDSAMYLCASSLTSGETNEQFFGPGTRLTVL.

The CDR3 is CSVGPGTDEETQYF. The CDR3 DNA reads as TGCAGCGTTGGCCCCGGGACAGACGAAGAGACCCAGTACTTC. The rearrangement uses TRBV29-1 and TRBJ2-5; TRBD1 aligns across 7 bases. Germline V gene lookup returns CDR1 SQVTM and CDR2 ANQGSEA. CDR3 size: 14 residues. Trimming cost V 4 bases and J 3 bases; bases outside gene matches: 8.

In this sample, this clonotype turned up many times. The chain links TRBV7-3 to TRBJ2-2, with TRBD2 matching over 7 bases. The junction had 7 bases not matched to a gene; V was cut back by 5 bases and J by 4 bases. The CDR3 has 15 amino acids. Germline V gene sequence: CDR1 SGHTA, CDR2 FQGTGA. The CDR3 region is CASSAAASGTGELFF. Here the CDR3 DNA reads TGTGCCAGCAGCGCCGCTGCTAGCGGCACCGGGGAGCTGTTTTTT. Together with reference TRBV7-3 and TRBJ2-2, the CDR3 gives the full variable domain: GAGVSQTPSNKVTEKGKYVELRCDPISGHTALYWYRQSLGQGPEFLIYFQGTGAADDSGLPNDRFFAVRPEGSVSTLKIQRTERGDSAVYLCASSAAASGTGELFFGEGSRLTVL.

At least ten counts were recorded for this clonotype. The chain employs TRBV10-3 and TRBJ1-1; tentative D call: TRBD1 (5 bases). Trimming removed 3 bases at V and 5 bases at J, with 16 bases between. From germline, CDR1 is ENHRY and CDR2 SYGVKD. The CDR3 covers 15 residues. CDR3 nucleotide sequence: TGTGCCATCAGTGAAGGCCCAGGGTCGGGGACTGAAGCTTTCTTT. This codes for CAISEGPGSGTEAFF.

This clonotype was detected many times. This chain uses TRBV2 with TRBJ2-3, with D possibly being TRBD1 or TRBD2 (5 bases each). This CDR3 contains 15 residues. From germline, CDR1 is SNHLY and CDR2 FYNNEI. V was shortened by 2 bases and J by 1 base, with 10 bases between the two germline ends. The CDR3 protein is CASSERDLGTDTQYF. CDR3 bases: TGTGCCAGCAGTGAAAGGGACCTAGGCACAGATACGCAGTATTTT.

The CDR3 reads CSVEPGISYGYTF. CDR3 bases: TGCAGCGTTGAACCAGGGATTTCCTATGGCTACACCTTC. This chain joins TRBV29-1 and TRBJ1-2, with TRBD1 as a possible D gene (5 bases). The germline CDR1 and CDR2 sequences are SQVTM and ANQGSEA. The V end was cut by 2 bases, the J end by 4 bases, with 11 bases between. The length of the CDR3 is 13 residues.

This clonotype showed up many times. The chain carries TRBV6-1 and TRBJ2-5, with D perhaps assigned TRBD1 or TRBD2 (5 bases each). CDR1 and CDR2 (germline): MNHNS, SASEGT. Between the trimmed V and J ends, which lost 5 bases and 2 bases, there was a span of 12 bases. CDR3 length equals 14 residues. CDR3 loop: CASSMGTLQETQYF. The DNA for the CDR3 is TGTGCCAGCAGTATGGGGACCTTACAAGAGACCCAGTACTTC.

In its sample, this clonotype was seen many times. This chain connects TRBV2 to TRBJ2-5; tentatively, D is TRBD1 (5 bases). Looked up from germline, CDR1 is SNHLY and CDR2 is FYNNEI. The germline V and J ends were trimmed by 6 bases and 2 bases, with 16 bases remaining between them. CDR3 length: 15 residues. The CDR3 sequence: CASRAGNWPQETQYF. The CDR3 nucleotides are TGTGCCAGCAGAGCAGGGAATTGGCCGCAAGAGACCCAGTACTTC.

A note on this clonotype: The junction shows a germline mismatch at one end, possibly a read error. V usage is TRBV7-6 and J usage is TRBJ2-1; 9 bases align to TRBD2. This CDR3 contains 14 residues. The V gene's germline CDR1 is SGHVS and CDR2 FNYEAQ. CDR3 nucleotide sequence: TGTGCCTGCAAGGGACTAGCATCCCTCAATGAGCGGTTCTTC. This encodes CACKGLASLNERFF.

The genes are TRBV2 and TRBJ1-1, with D maybe TRBD1 (5 bases). The CDR3 loop spans 15 amino acids. Germline V gene data show CDR1 as SNHLY and CDR2 as FYNNEI. The germline V and J ends were trimmed by 7 bases and 4 bases, with 19 bases remaining between them. DNA of the CDR3: TGTGCCAGCACCGCGGGGCCCTGGGCCAGCACTGAAGCTTTCTTT. Its translation: CASTAGPWASTEAFF.

The chain couples TRBV7-3 to TRBJ2-7; no clear D gene. With 5 bases removed from V and 3 bases from J, the gap between germline ends came to 11 bases. From germline, CDR1 is SGHTA and CDR2 FQGTGA. The CDR3 sequence is 13 residues long. This CDR3 reads CASSQVGFYEQYF. CDR3 bases: TGTGCCAGCAGCCAAGTCGGATTCTACGAGCAGTACTTC.